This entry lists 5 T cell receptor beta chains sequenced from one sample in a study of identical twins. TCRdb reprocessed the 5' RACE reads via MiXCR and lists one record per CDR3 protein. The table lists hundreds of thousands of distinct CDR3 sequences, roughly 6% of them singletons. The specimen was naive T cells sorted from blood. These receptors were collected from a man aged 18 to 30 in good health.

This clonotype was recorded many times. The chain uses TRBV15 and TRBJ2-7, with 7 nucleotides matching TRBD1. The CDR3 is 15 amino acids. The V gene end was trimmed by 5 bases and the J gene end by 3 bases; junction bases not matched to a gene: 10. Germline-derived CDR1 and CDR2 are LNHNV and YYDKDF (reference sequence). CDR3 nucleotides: TGTGCCACCAGCTACCCAGGGGGAAAACTCTACGAGCAGTACGTC. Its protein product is CATSYPGGKLYEQYV.

DNA for the CDR3: TGCGCCAGCAGTGGCGACCTAGCGGGCTCCTACAATGAGCAGTTCTTC. Protein: CASSGDLAGSYNEQFF. This chain connects TRBV10-1 to TRBJ2-1; 8 bases fit TRBD2. The CDR3 consists of 16 residues. With V trimmed by 4 bases and J by 0 bases, 5 bases remained unmatched. Per the germline V gene, CDR1 is WNHNN and CDR2 is SYGVQD (reference sequence).

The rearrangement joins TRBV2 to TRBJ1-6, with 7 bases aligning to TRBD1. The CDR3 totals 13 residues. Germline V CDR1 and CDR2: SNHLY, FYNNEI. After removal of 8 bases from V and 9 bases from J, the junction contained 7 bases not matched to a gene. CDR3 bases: TGTGCCAGCCCGGGACAGCAAAGTTCACCCCTCCACTTT. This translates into CASPGQQSSPLHF.

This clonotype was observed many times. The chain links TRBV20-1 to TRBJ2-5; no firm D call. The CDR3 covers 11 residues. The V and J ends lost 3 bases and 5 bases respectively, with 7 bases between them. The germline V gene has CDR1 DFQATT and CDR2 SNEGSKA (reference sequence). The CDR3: CSARRLETQYF. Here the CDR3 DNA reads TGCAGTGCTAGGCGCTTGGAGACCCAGTACTTC.

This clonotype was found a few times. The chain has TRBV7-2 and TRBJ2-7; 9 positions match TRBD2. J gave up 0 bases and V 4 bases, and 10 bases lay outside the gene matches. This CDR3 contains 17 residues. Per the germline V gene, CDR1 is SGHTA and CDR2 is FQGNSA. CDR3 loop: CASSSPQTSGYSYEQYF. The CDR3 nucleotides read TGTGCCAGCAGCTCCCCCCAGACTAGCGGCTACTCCTACGAGCAGTACTTC. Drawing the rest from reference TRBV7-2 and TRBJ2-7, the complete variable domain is GAGVSQSPSNKVTEKGKDVELRCDPISGHTALYWYRQSLGQGLEFLIYFQGNSAPDKSGLPSDRFSAERTGGSVSTLTIQRTQQEDSAVYLCASSSPQTSGYSYEQYFGPGTRLTVT.